The present T cell receptor (beta chain) was sequenced within a study of identical twins. TCRdb recomputed calls from the 5' RACE reads with MiXCR, one row per CDR3 protein. The sample lists 600,000 to 700,000 distinct CDR3 sequences, 21% occurring once. These data also formed part of another study, on T cells expressing NK-cell markers. This second study notes: T cells sorted in several experiments were restricted to alpha-beta TCR T cells by an anti-gamma-delta TCR antibody.

Input material: PBMCs. The receptor's source is a woman aged 18-29 years in good health.

CDR3 sequence reads: CASSVDRTYYGYTF. For the CDR3, the DNA is TGTGCCAGCAGTGTCGACAGAACTTACTATGGCTACACCTTC. The chain uses TRBV12-3 or TRBV12-4 and TRBJ1-2; a possible D gene is TRBD1 (5 bases). Deletions cut 5 bases from V and 3 bases from J, with 13 bases between. The CDR3 length is 14 residues.